One sample yielded the 13 T cell receptor beta chains listed below, sequenced in a study of cytomegalovirus exposure and HLA in healthy donors. PCR used 60 Vbeta primers and 13 Jbeta primers. Method: immunoSEQ multiplex PCR; TCRdb's copy keeps in-frame clones and lacks some. The listing records 200,000 to 250,000 clones. The sequencing sample was made of PBMCs. The receptors were sampled from a girl aged 2 to 9 in good health and CMV-seropositive.

The genes are TRBV5-1 and TRBJ2-3; TRBD2 matches 11 bases. This CDR3 region has 20 residues. With 2 bases clipped from V and 1 base from J, the junction kept 15 bases outside the gene matches. From germline, CDR1 is SGHRS and CDR2 YFSETQ. CDR3 sequence reads: CASSLHVSGRGRARTDTQYF. In nucleotides, the CDR3 is TGCGCCAGCAGCTTACACGTTAGCGGGAGGGGAAGGGCCCGCACAGATACGCAGTATTTT.

Worth noting for this clone: One end of the junction fails to match germline, which may point to a read error. The rearrangement uses TRBV6-7 and TRBJ1-3, with D tentatively TRBD1 (5 bases). TRBV6-7 counts as an open reading frame of uncertain function. The CDR3 is made up of 9 amino acids. CDR3 residues: CASSYDRPF. For the CDR3, the DNA is TGTGCCAGCAGTTACGACAGACCGTTT.

The gene calls are TRBV28 and TRBJ1-5, with 10 bases lining up with TRBD1. Germline trimming cut 9 bases from V and 2 bases from J; bases unmatched to any gene: 7. CDR1 MDHEN and CDR2 SYDVKM come from the germline V gene. The CDR3 loop spans 15 amino acids. Here the CDR3 DNA reads TGTGCCAGTAACACTGGGACAGGGGGCAATCAGCCCCAGCATTTT. It specifies CASNTGTGGNQPQHF.

The rearrangement links TRBV5-5 to TRBJ2-1, with TRBD2 matching over 8 bases. The V and J ends lost 4 bases and 10 bases, in that order; junction bases with no gene match: 7. The germline gives CDR1 SGHKS, CDR2 YYEKEE (reference sequence). The CDR3 runs 13 residues. CDR3 protein: CASSPSGRSEQFF. The CDR3 DNA is TGTGCCAGCAGCCCCAGCGGGAGAAGCGAGCAGTTCTTC.

The chain combines TRBV5-1 with TRBJ2-7, with 11 bases that match TRBD1. Trimming at V came to 1 base and at J to 4 bases, leaving 7 bases not matched to a gene. Germline V lookup: CDR1 SGHRS, CDR2 YFSETQ. This CDR3 is built from 16 residues. CDR3 sequence reads: CASSLHRDRGLYEQYF. The CDR3, as DNA: TGCGCCAGCAGCTTGCACCGGGACAGGGGGTTATACGAGCAGTACTTC.

V and J are TRBV6-6 and TRBJ2-2; the match to TRBD2 covers 12 bases. The CDR3 loop spans 15 amino acids. Germline-derived CDR1 and CDR2 are MNHNY and SVGAGI (reference sequence). J lost 9 bases, V lost 5 bases, and 7 bases had no gene match. The CDR3 protein is CASSPRLAGERELFF. The DNA for the CDR3 is TGTGCCAGCAGTCCGAGACTAGCGGGAGAGAGGGAGCTGTTTTTT.

V gene TRBV5-6 combines with J gene TRBJ2-2, with 7 bases aligning to TRBD1. After removal of 4 bases from V and 4 bases from J, the junction contained 13 bases not matched to a gene. CDR1 SGHDT and CDR2 YYEEEE come from the germline V gene. The CDR3 runs to 17 residues. The chain's CDR3 is CASSVTGPPRPTGELFF. The CDR3 bases are TGTGCCAGCAGCGTGACAGGGCCCCCACGTCCCACCGGGGAGCTGTTTTTT. Looking up the rest from reference TRBV5-6 and TRBJ2-2 gives the full variable domain: DAGVTQSPTHLIKTRGQQVTLRCSPKSGHDTVSWYQQALGQGPQFIFQYYEEEERQRGNFPDRFSGHQFPNYSSELNVNALLLGDSALYLCASSVTGPPRPTGELFFGEGSRLTVL.

The chain links TRBV18 to TRBJ2-1, with TRBD1 as a possible D gene (5 bases). The germline V and J ends were trimmed by 3 bases and 4 bases, with 16 bases remaining between them. This CDR3 is 16 amino acids long. From germline, CDR1 is KGHSH and CDR2 LQKENI. The CDR3 DNA is TGTGCCAGCTCACCCCGTAGTGACAGTCTTTACAATGAGCAGTTCTTC. Amino acids: CASSPRSDSLYNEQFF.

This clone is called medium-sized based on its frequency. This sequence joins TRBV28 and TRBJ1-5; 10 bases fit TRBD1. The germline CDR1 and CDR2 sequences are MDHEN and SYDVKM. The CDR3 covers 19 residues. Germline trimming cut 1 base from V and 2 bases from J; bases unmatched to any gene: 11. This CDR3 reads CASSLSPGQGYICNQPQHF. The CDR3 bases are TGTGCCAGCAGTTTATCCCCGGGACAGGGGTATATATGCAATCAGCCCCAGCATTTT.

This chain joins TRBV5-1 and TRBJ2-7; no definite D call. Germline V gene data show CDR1 as SGHRS and CDR2 as YFSETQ. V dropped 1 base and J dropped 1 base, with 9 bases sitting between them. This CDR3 contains 14 residues. The chain's CDR3 is CASSLNSRSYEQYF. The CDR3 DNA sequence: TGCGCCAGCAGCTTGAACAGTAGGTCCTACGAGCAGTACTTC.

This chain uses TRBV5-8 with TRBJ1-1; 8 nucleotides match TRBD1. Germline CDR1 reads SGHTS; CDR2 reads YDEGEE. This CDR3 has 16 residues. The J segment lost 4 bases and the V segment lost 4 bases, leaving 12 bases of the junction unmatched. This chain's CDR3 is CASSLPWTGTGTEAFF. Written as DNA, the CDR3 is TGTGCCAGCAGCCTCCCCTGGACAGGGACGGGCACTGAAGCTTTCTTT.

Comments on this clone: Different DNA sequences within this sample yield the same CDR3. The rearrangement links TRBV27 to TRBJ2-1, with 13 nucleotides matching TRBD2. Germline V CDR1 and CDR2: MNHEY, SMNVEV (reference sequence). With 5 bases clipped from V and 7 bases from J, the junction kept 5 bases outside the gene matches. The CDR3 loop spans 15 amino acids. The CDR3 DNA reads TGTGCCAGCAGTCCCGGGACTAGCGGGACGAATGAGCAGTTCTTC. This translates into CASSPGTSGTNEQFF.

This chain uses TRBV28 with TRBJ2-7, with TRBD1 matching over 7 bases. The V segment lost 3 bases and the J segment 4 bases; nucleotides outside the gene matches: 3. This CDR3 region has 13 residues. Germline V gene lookup returns CDR1 MDHEN and CDR2 SYDVKM. This CDR3 reads CASSFAGGYEQYF. The DNA for the CDR3 is TGTGCCAGCAGTTTTGCAGGGGGATACGAGCAGTACTTC. Variable domain in full (rest from reference TRBV28 and TRBJ2-7): DVKVTQSSRYLVKRTGEKVFLECVQDMDHENMFWYRQDPGLGLRLIYFSYDVKMKEKGDIPEGYSVSREKKERFSLILESASTNQTSMYLCASSFAGGYEQYFGPGTRLTVT.